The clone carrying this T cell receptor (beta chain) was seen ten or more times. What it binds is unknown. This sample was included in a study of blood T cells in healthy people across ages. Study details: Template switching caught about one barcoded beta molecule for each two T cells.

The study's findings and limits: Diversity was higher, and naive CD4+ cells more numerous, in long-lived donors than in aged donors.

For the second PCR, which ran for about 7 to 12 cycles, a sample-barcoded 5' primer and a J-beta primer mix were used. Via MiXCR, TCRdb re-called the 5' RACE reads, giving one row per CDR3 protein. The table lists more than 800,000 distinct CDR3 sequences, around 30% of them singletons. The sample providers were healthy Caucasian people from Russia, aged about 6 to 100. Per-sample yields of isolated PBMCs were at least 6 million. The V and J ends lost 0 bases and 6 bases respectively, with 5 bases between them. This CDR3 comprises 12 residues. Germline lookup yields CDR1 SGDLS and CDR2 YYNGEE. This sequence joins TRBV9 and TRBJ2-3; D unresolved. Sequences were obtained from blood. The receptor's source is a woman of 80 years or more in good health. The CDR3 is CASSVGVDTQYF. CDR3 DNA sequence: TGTGCCAGCAGCGTAGGGGTGGATACGCAGTATTTT.